This is a list of T cell receptor beta chains from one sample in a study of cytomegalovirus exposure and HLA in healthy donors. Libraries were prepared by immunoSEQ multiplex PCR; TCRdb keeps only in-frame clonotypes and omits some of them. The table shows around 89,000 clones, with 81% occurring only once. Sequenced material: PBMCs. Every receptor here comes from a girl aged 2-10 years in good health and CMV-seropositive. CDR3s include the opening cysteine and the closing phenylalanine or tryptophan. The D gene is left open where the match is weak. Size is stated for part of the rows, as once, few or many counts, or as a class when the clone is expanded.

TRBD2	TRBV10-3	TRBJ2-1	NA	CAIRGTSGTYNEQFF	TGTGCCATCAGGGGGACTAGCGGAACCTACAATGAGCAGTTCTTC
NA	TRBV6-1	TRBJ1-3	NA	CASSETQGGNTIYF	TGTGCCAGCAGTGAAACCCAGGGCGGAAACACCATATATTTT
TRBD2	TRBV27	TRBJ2-3	few	CASRGVAGGTDTQYF	TGTGCCAGCAGGGGGGTAGCGGGGGGCACAGATACGCAGTATTTT
TRBD1	TRBV28	TRBJ1-2	NA	CAGGEGQGVTGYTF	TGTGCCGGAGGGGAGGGACAGGGAGTAACGGGCTACACCTTC
NA	TRBV30	TRBJ2-5	NA	CAWSATGETQYF	TGTGCCTGGAGTGCAACCGGAGAGACCCAGTACTTC
TRBD1	TRBV28	TRBJ2-6	NA	CASRAGTGTSGANVLTF	TGTGCCAGCAGGGCCGGGACAGGGACATCTGGGGCCAACGTCCTGACTTTC
NA	TRBV5-1	TRBJ2-2	NA	CASSLTAANTGELFF	TGCGCCAGCAGCTTGACGGCGGCAAACACCGGGGAGCTGTTTTTT
TRBD1	TRBV30	TRBJ2-5	NA	CAWSVLTGVKETQYF	TGTGCCTGGAGTGTCCTAACAGGGGTAAAAGAGACCCAGTACTTC
TRBD1	TRBV28	TRBJ1-4	NA	CASRKNDRVELFF	TGTGCCAGCAGGAAAAACGACAGGGTAGAACTGTTTTTT
NA	TRBV12-2	TRBJ1-3	once	CASRLASGWGGTSGNTIYF	TGTGCAAGTCGCTTAGCTTCTGGGTGGGGCGGGACCTCTGGAAACACCATATATTTT
NA	TRBV30	TRBJ2-7	NA	CAWSMGGIFCEQYF	TGTGCCTGGAGTATGGGGGGAATTTTCTGCGAGCAGTACTTC
TRBD1	TRBV28	TRBJ1-2	few	CASSSQLNRGPVGYTF	TGTGCCAGCAGTTCCCAACTCAACAGGGGGCCGGTTGGCTACACCTTC
TRBD1	TRBV7-9	TRBJ2-3	NA	CASSLPRGGLSTDTQYF	TGTGCCAGCAGCTTACCCCGAGGGGGCTTAAGCACAGATACGCAGTATTTT
NA	TRBV6-4	TRBJ2-3	NA	CASSDQAELTDTQYF	TGTGCCAGCAGTGACCAAGCTGAGCTCACAGATACGCAGTATTTT
TRBD2	TRBV19	TRBJ2-1	few	CASSKREGNEQFF	TGTGCCAGTAGTAAGCGGGAGGGTAATGAGCAGTTCTTC
TRBD1	TRBV11-2	TRBJ2-7	NA	CASSLQDRGSHEQYF	TGTGCCAGCAGCTTGCAGGACAGGGGAAGCCACGAGCAGTACTTC
NA	TRBV18	TRBJ1-1	NA	CASSPTGSEAFF	TGTGCCAGCTCACCCACAGGGTCTGAAGCTTTCTTT
NA	TRBV5-1	TRBJ2-6	NA	CASSLAGRFSGANVLTF	TGCGCCAGCAGCTTGGCGGGTCGCTTCTCTGGGGCCAACGTCCTGACTTTC
NA	TRBV15	TRBJ1-2	NA	CATRPGIFAYGYTF	TGTGCCACCAGGCCAGGGATTTTCGCCTATGGCTACACCTTC
NA	TRBV13	TRBJ2-4	NA	CASSPQPGSKNIQYF	TGTGCCAGCAGCCCTCAACCAGGATCCAAAAACATTCAGTACTTC
TRBD1	TRBV6-5	TRBJ2-5	once	CASSFYRGMAETQYF	TGTGCCAGCAGTTTCTACAGGGGTATGGCAGAGACCCAGTACTTC
TRBD1	TRBV6-5	TRBJ1-2	few	CASRPIDRDYGYTF	TGTGCCAGCAGACCGATCGACAGGGACTATGGCTACACCTTC
NA	TRBV6-1	TRBJ2-7	NA	CASSDPLSLFHLTYEQYF	TGTGCCAGCAGTGATCCTCTCAGTTTGTTTCATTTGACCTACGAGCAGTACTTC
TRBD1	TRBV11-2	TRBJ2-5	NA	CASRLNTGGETQYF	TGTGCCAGCAGACTTAACACAGGGGGAGAGACCCAGTACTTC
NA	TRBV13	TRBJ2-5	NA	CASSLMMNSPGTQYF	TGTGCCAGCAGCTTAATGATGAACAGTCCAGGGACCCAGTACTTC
NA	TRBV10-3	TRBJ1-1	NA	CAIRAQGEAFF	TGTGCCATCAGAGCACAGGGAGAAGCTTTCTTT
TRBD2	TRBV30	TRBJ2-4	few	CACGLAGGDIQYF	TGTGCCTGCGGACTAGCGGGAGGAGACATTCAGTACTTC
NA	TRBV29-1	TRBJ1-3	NA	CSVEGVPPGSGNTIYF	TGCAGCGTTGAAGGTGTCCCTCCCGGCTCTGGAAACACCATATATTTT
NA	TRBV5-1	TRBJ1-2	NA	CASSRGYGYTF	TGCGCCAGCAGCCGGGGATATGGCTACACCTTC
TRBD2	TRBV4-3	TRBJ2-3	few	CASSQDYPSGFTDTQYF	TGCGCCAGCAGCCAAGATTACCCTAGCGGCTTCACAGATACGCAGTATTTT
NA	TRBV7-2	TRBJ2-7	NA	CASKAQEVSYEQYF	TGTGCCAGCAAGGCCCAAGAGGTTTCCTACGAGCAGTACTTC
NA	TRBV2	TRBJ2-1	NA	CASFGTQVYNEQFF	TGTGCCAGCTTCGGGACACAAGTTTACAATGAGCAGTTCTTC
TRBD1	TRBV27	TRBJ1-5	once	CASSYFPHRGSNQPQHF	TGTGCCAGCAGTTATTTCCCTCACAGGGGGAGCAATCAGCCCCAGCATTTT
NA	TRBV10-1	TRBJ2-7	NA	CASSVGTPYEQYF	TGCGCCAGCAGTGTCGGGACACCCTACGAGCAGTACTTC
NA	TRBV18	TRBJ2-7	NA	CASSEEHGPYEQYF	TGTGCCAGCTCAGAGGAACATGGCCCCTACGAGCAGTACTTC
NA	TRBV7-9	TRBJ1-1	NA	CASSPPEKMNTEAFF	TGTGCCAGCAGTCCCCCCGAGAAAATGAACACTGAAGCTTTCTTT
NA	TRBV2	TRBJ2-7	NA	CASSERAAGGGYEQYF	TGTGCCAGCAGTGAACGGGCGGCAGGCGGAGGCTACGAGCAGTACTTC
TRBD2	TRBV29-1	TRBJ2-1	NA	CSVEELAGEYNEQFF	TGCAGCGTTGAAGAACTAGCGGGAGAGTACAATGAGCAGTTCTTC
NA	TRBV11-2	TRBJ1-1	NA	CASTRVIYTEAFF	TGTGCCAGCACCCGCGTTATATACACTGAAGCTTTCTTT
NA	TRBV6-5	TRBJ1-1	NA	CASSYSGSRTEAFF	TGTGCCAGCAGTTACTCTGGGAGTCGGACTGAAGCTTTCTTT
NA	TRBV29-1	TRBJ1-2	NA	CSVLAVREGGYTF	TGCAGCGTTCTCGCGGTTCGAGAGGGAGGCTACACCTTC
NA	TRBV6-5	TRBJ2-1	NA	CASSQQWDEQFF	TGTGCCAGCAGCCAACAGTGGGATGAGCAGTTCTTC
NA	TRBV27	TRBJ1-2	NA	CASSLGASRGYTF	TGTGCCAGCAGTTTGGGGGCTAGCAGAGGCTACACCTTC
TRBD2	TRBV25-1	TRBJ2-1	NA	CASLGGLPYNEQFF	TGTGCCAGCCTCGGGGGGTTACCCTACAATGAGCAGTTCTTC
TRBD1	TRBV11-2	TRBJ2-1	NA	CASSLGPGTGYNEQFF	TGTGCCAGCAGCTTAGGTCCGGGGACAGGGTACAATGAGCAGTTCTTC
TRBD1	TRBV28	TRBJ2-7	NA	CASSFGDRGIYEQYF	TGTGCCAGCAGTTTTGGGGACAGGGGGATCTACGAGCAGTACTTC
NA	TRBV7-2	TRBJ2-1	NA	CASSLDRTEGFANEQFF	TGTGCCAGCAGCTTAGATAGGACGGAGGGTTTCGCGAATGAGCAGTTCTTC
NA	TRBV19	TRBJ1-2	few	CASTYWVDRDSTNYGYTF	TGTGCCAGTACCTATTGGGTGGACCGGGACTCTACTAACTATGGCTACACCTTC
TRBD2	TRBV7-2	TRBJ2-1	NA	CASSFRTSGMSNEQFF	TGTGCCAGCAGCTTCCGGACTAGCGGGATGTCGAATGAGCAGTTCTTC
NA	TRBV25-1	TRBJ2-3	NA	CASSTGWADTQYF	TGTGCCAGCAGTACAGGGTGGGCAGATACGCAGTATTTT
NA	TRBV27	TRBJ1-2	NA	CASSPPETGIYGYTF	TGTGCCAGCAGTCCTCCCGAGACAGGAATTTATGGCTACACCTTC
TRBD1	TRBV6-5	TRBJ1-5	NA	CASRPDRSNQPQHF	TGTGCCAGCAGACCGGACAGGAGCAATCAGCCCCAGCATTTT
TRBD2	TRBV2	TRBJ2-7	few	CASSEAETGLAGGPIPYEQYF	TGTGCCAGCAGTGAAGCGGAAACGGGACTAGCGGGAGGGCCGATCCCCTACGAGCAGTACTTC